This TCR beta chain is drawn from a study of T cells in Graves' hyperthyroidism and ophthalmopathy. About the research overall: Prior to any treatment, at the point of initial diagnosis, peripheral blood was collected.

Researchers took RNA transcripts and amplified the TCR beta CDR3 regions from them. RT-PCR in the first round (using the HTBI primer set) targeted the TCR CDR3. TCRdb processed the multiplex PCR reads anew with MiXCR; each CDR3 protein has one entry. The sample lists under 750,000 distinct CDR3 sequences; approximately 19% were seen once. Findings and limits, study-wide: Most clonotypes expanded in the thyroid (above 0.001) were also present in blood.

This clonotype has a count of ten or more. The antigen is unknown. The V gene end was trimmed by 4 bases and the J gene end by 1 base; junction bases not matched to a gene: 9. CDR1 is DFQATT, CDR2 SNEGSKA, per germline (reference sequence). The CDR3 length is 17 residues. A sample of blood taken at first hyperthyroidism diagnosis preceded any ophthalmopathy symptoms. Using 10 ml of fresh peripheral blood, PBMCs were prepared. This sequence joins TRBV20-1 and TRBJ1-5, with 11 bases aligning to TRBD1. This TCR derives from a woman between 50 and 59 years old with Graves' hyperthyroidism that later progressed to Graves' ophthalmopathy. Sequencing used blood. The CDR3 region is CSAIRDRGVGSNQPQHF. Here the CDR3 DNA reads TGCAGTGCTATAAGGGACAGGGGGGTCGGAAGCAATCAGCCCCAGCATTTT.